This T cell receptor beta chain stems from a study of T cell responses to AZD1222 COVID-19 vaccine. The protocol was immunoSEQ multiplex PCR, while the TCRdb copy is restricted to in-frame clones and leaves out a portion. The sample has about 99,000 clones; about 90% are singletons. Regarding the study as a whole: Spike-specific TCR breadth and depth rose after two AZD1222 doses. It should be noted that donors were predominantly white British and more often female, and clonal diversity was possibly underestimated. Close to half of all spike-specific TCRs reportedly target regions of the variants that are unmutated.

The V end was cut by 1 base, the J end by 5 bases, with 12 bases between. The CDR3 runs to 15 residues. CDR1 and CDR2 from the germline V gene are SEHNR and FQNEAQ (reference sequence). Regarding this clone: Its antigen remains unidentified.

The V call is TRBV7-9, the J call TRBJ1-3; no firm D call. The sequencing used peripheral blood, collected on day 0 of AZD1222 vaccination. This clonotype was sampled from an adult in good health. The CDR3: CASSLELVPRNTIYF. In DNA, the CDR3 is TGTGCCAGCAGCTTAGAATTGGTGCCGCGAAACACCATATATTTT.